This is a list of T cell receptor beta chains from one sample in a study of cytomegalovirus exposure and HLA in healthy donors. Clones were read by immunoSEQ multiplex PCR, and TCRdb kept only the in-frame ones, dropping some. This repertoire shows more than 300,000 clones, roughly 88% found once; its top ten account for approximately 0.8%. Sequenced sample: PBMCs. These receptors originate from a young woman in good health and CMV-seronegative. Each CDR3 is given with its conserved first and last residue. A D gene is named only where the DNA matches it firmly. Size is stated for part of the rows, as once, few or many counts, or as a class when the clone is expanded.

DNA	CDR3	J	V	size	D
TGTGCCAGCAGTTTATCCAGCCCGGACAGGGATCTTATTGAAGCTTTCTTT	CASSLSSPDRDLIEAFF	TRBJ1-1	TRBV27	-	TRBD1
TGTGCCAGCTCACCTCCAGCGGGAGGACGCCTGACGGTAGGGGGTGAGCAGTTCTTC	CASSPPAGGRLTVGGEQFF	TRBJ2-1	TRBV18	-	TRBD2
TGTGCCACCTCGGAGGATACGCAGTATTTT	CATSEDTQYF	TRBJ2-3	TRBV19	-	-
TGTGCCACATTAGCGGTCTCCTACAATGAGCAGTTCTTC	CATLAVSYNEQFF	TRBJ2-1	TRBV10-3	few	-
TGTGCCAGCAGCTCCCTCTGGGGGGGAGTTCAAGAGACCCAGTACTTC	CASSSLWGGVQETQYF	TRBJ2-5	TRBV11-2	-	TRBD2
TGCGCCAGCAGCCAAGGGAGGGTCTCGAACACCGGGGAGCTGTTTTTT	CASSQGRVSNTGELFF	TRBJ2-2	TRBV4-1	few	-
TGTGCCAGCACCTACCTACGGGAGGGCCTGGGCGGGCAGTTCTTC	CASTYLREGLGGQFF	TRBJ2-1	TRBV6-5	-	TRBD2
TGTGCCAGCAGCCAAACAGGGGTAGGGTTCGAAGCTTTCTTT	CASSQTGVGFEAFF	TRBJ1-1	TRBV6-5	-	TRBD1
TGTGCCAGCAGCCAACGCAATTACAGGGGAGGTCGCACTGAAGCTTTCTTT	CASSQRNYRGGRTEAFF	TRBJ1-1	TRBV28	-	TRBD1
TGTGCCAGCAGTTACCAGGGCAGTAGCTCCTACGAGCAGTACTTC	CASSYQGSSSYEQYF	TRBJ2-7	TRBV6-5	once	-
TGTGCCAGCGGGAGCCCCCGCCTGCGGAACATTCAGTACTTC	CASGSPRLRNIQYF	TRBJ2-4	TRBV27	-	-
TGTGCCAGCAGCTTAAACAGGGGAGAAAACTCCTATAATTCACCCCTCCACTTT	CASSLNRGENSYNSPLHF	TRBJ1-6	TRBV5-4	-	TRBD1
TGTGCCAGCAGCTCCGGGGACAGGGCCTGGGATGAGCAGTTCTTC	CASSSGDRAWDEQFF	TRBJ2-1	TRBV28	-	TRBD1
TGTGCCAGCAGCCCCGGACAGGGGGCTTACACTGAAGCTTTCTTT	CASSPGQGAYTEAFF	TRBJ1-1	TRBV5-6	-	TRBD1
TGTGCCAGCAGTTACTTAAGTGGGCCCCAGCATTTT	CASSYLSGPQHF	TRBJ1-5	TRBV28	-	-
TGTGCCAGCAGTTGGACTAGCGGGGACTACGAGCAGTACTTC	CASSWTSGDYEQYF	TRBJ2-7	TRBV7-9	-	TRBD2
TGCAGCGTCGACCCAGGAGGGCACCAAAACATTCAGTACTTC	CSVDPGGHQNIQYF	TRBJ2-4	TRBV29-1	-	-
TGTGCCAGCAGCGCCACAGGGGGAAACTATGGCTACACCTTC	CASSATGGNYGYTF	TRBJ1-2	TRBV2	-	TRBD1
TGTGCCAGCAGTTTATATGGGACAGCAACTAATGAAAAACTGTTTTTT	CASSLYGTATNEKLFF	TRBJ1-4	TRBV27	once	TRBD1
TGCGCCAGCAGCTGGGGACAGGGTACAACCGTCCTGACTTTC	CASSWGQGTTVLTF	TRBJ2-6	TRBV5-1	-	TRBD1
TGTGCCAGTAGTATGCGGCAGGGTAATGAAAAACTGTTTTTT	CASSMRQGNEKLFF	TRBJ1-4	TRBV19	-	-
TGTGCCAGCAGGACCCAGGACAGGATATATAGCAATCAGCCCCAGCATTTT	CASRTQDRIYSNQPQHF	TRBJ1-5	TRBV7-9	-	TRBD1
TGTGCCAGCAGTGGCCCCGGGGGGGAGACGGCTTTCTTT	CASSGPGGETAFF	TRBJ1-1	TRBV6-1	-	-
TGCAGCGCCCCAGCGGGGGTCCAAGAGACCCAGTACTTC	CSAPAGVQETQYF	TRBJ2-5	TRBV29-1	-	TRBD2
TGTGCCAGCAGCTTAAAGCGGGCCCCCTCCTACGAGCAGTACTTC	CASSLKRAPSYEQYF	TRBJ2-7	TRBV7-8	-	-
TGTGCCAGCAGTTTTGGCAGGGGGCACCGGAGGGAGGGCTTT	CASSFGRGHRREGF	TRBJ1-1	TRBV28	-	TRBD1
TGTGCCAGCCAACAGGGGTCCCTAGCCTACGAGCAGTACTTC	CASQQGSLAYEQYF	TRBJ2-7	TRBV6-6	-	TRBD1
TGTGCCAGCAGCTTGAGGTCGGGCTACGAGCAGTACTTC	CASSLRSGYEQYF	TRBJ2-7	TRBV5-6	-	-
TGCGCCAGCACCGAGTCCCCGGGGGCCTACGAGCAGTACTTC	CASTESPGAYEQYF	TRBJ2-7	TRBV5-1	-	-
TGTGCCAGCAGTGATAAGCCTTTAAGTGGCTACACCTTC	CASSDKPLSGYTF	TRBJ1-2	TRBV2	few	-